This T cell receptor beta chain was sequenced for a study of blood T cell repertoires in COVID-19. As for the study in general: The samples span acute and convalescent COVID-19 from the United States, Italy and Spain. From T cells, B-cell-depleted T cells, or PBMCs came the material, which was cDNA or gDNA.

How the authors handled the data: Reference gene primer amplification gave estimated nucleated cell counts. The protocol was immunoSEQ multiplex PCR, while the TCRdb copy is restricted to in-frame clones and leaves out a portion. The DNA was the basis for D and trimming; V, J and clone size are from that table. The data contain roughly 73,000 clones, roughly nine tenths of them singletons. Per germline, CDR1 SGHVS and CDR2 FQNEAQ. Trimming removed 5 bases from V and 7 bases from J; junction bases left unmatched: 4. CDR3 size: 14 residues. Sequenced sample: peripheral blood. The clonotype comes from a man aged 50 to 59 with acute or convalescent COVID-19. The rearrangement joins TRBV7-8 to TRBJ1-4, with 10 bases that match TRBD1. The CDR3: CASSDRGPGEKLFF. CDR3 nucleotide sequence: TGTGCCAGCAGCGACAGGGGGCCGGGTGAAAAACTGTTTTTT.